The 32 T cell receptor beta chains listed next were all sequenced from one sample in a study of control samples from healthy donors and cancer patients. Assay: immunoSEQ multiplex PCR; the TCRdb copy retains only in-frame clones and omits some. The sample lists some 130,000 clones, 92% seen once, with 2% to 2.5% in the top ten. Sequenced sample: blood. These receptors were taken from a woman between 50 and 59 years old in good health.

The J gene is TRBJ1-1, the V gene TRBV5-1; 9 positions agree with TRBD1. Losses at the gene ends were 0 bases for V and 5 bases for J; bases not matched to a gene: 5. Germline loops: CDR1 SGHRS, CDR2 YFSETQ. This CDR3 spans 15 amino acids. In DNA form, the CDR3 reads TGCGCCAGCAGCTTGGAGCGGACAGGGGTAACTGAAGCTTTCTTT. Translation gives CASSLERTGVTEAFF.

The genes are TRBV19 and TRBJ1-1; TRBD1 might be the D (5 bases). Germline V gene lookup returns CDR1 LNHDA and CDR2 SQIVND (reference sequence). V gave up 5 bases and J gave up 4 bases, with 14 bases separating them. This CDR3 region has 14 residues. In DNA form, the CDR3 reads TGTGCCAGTAGTTTCACACCGAGGGGCACTGAAGCTTTCTTT. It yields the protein CASSFTPRGTEAFF.

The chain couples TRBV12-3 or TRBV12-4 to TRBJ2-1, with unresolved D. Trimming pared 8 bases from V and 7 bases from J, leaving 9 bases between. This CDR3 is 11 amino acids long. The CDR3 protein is CASASNNEQFF. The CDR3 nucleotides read TGTGCCAGCGCGTCGAATAATGAGCAGTTCTTC.

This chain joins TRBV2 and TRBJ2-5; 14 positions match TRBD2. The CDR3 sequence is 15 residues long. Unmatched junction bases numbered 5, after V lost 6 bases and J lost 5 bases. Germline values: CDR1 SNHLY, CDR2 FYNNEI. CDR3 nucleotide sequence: TGTGCCAGCAGGGGACTAGCGGGGGTTGAGGAGACCCAGTACTTC. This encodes CASRGLAGVEETQYF.

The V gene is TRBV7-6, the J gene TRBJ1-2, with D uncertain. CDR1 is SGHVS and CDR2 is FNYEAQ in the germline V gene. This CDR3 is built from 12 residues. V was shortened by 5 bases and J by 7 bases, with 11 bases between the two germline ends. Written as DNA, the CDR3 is TGTGCCAGCAGCAACTCGGGCGGTGGCTACACCTTC. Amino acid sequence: CASSNSGGGYTF.

CDR3 sequence reads: CASSKALCPNDTQYF. The CDR3 nucleotides are TGTGCCAGCAGCAAAGCGCTCTGCCCCAATGATACGCAGTATTTT. V and J are TRBV21-1 and TRBJ2-3. TRBV21-1 is a recognized pseudogene. CDR3 length: 15 residues.

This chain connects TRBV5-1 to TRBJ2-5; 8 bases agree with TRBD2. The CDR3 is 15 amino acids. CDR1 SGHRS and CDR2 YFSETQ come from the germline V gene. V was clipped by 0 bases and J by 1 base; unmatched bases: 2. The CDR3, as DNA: TGCGCCAGCAGCTTGGGAGCGGGGGTCCAAGAGACCCAGTACTTC. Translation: CASSLGAGVQETQYF.

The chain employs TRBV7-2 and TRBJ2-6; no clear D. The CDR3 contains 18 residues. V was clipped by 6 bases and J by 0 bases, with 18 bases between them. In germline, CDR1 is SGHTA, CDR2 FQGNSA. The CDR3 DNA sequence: TGTGCCAGCAGTAGAGGTAGGGCCTCTACCTCTGGGGCCAACGTCCTGACTTTC. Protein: CASSRGRASTSGANVLTF.

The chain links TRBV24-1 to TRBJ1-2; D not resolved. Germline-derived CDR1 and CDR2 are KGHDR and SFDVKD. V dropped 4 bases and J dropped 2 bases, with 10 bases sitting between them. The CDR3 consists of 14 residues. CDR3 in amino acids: CATSDPSRNYGYTF. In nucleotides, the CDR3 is TGTGCCACCAGTGACCCCTCCCGAAACTATGGCTACACCTTC.

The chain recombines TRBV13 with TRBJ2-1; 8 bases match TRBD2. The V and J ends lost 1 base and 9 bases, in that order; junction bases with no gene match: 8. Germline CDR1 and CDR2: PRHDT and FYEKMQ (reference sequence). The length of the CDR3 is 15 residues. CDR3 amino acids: CASSLVGRAGREQFF. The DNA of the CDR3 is TGTGCCAGCAGCTTAGTCGGGAGGGCCGGGCGTGAGCAGTTCTTC.

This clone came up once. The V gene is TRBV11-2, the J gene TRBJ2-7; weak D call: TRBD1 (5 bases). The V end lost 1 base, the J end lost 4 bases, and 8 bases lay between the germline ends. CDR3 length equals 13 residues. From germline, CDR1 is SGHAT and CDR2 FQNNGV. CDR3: CASSLGGLYEQYF. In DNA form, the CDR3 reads TGTGCCAGCAGCTTAGGGGGCCTATACGAGCAGTACTTC.

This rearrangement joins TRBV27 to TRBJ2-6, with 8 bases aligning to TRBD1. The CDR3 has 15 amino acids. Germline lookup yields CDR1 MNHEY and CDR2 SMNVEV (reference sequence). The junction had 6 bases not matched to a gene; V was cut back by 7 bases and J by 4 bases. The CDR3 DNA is TGTGCCAGCAAGACAGGGGCTCTGGGGGCCAACGTCCTGACTTTC. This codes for CASKTGALGANVLTF.

Here the CDR3 reads CASSYAQASPLHF. As DNA, the CDR3 is TGTGCCAGCAGTTACGCTCAGGCCTCACCCCTCCACTTT. V gene TRBV6-5 combines with J gene TRBJ1-6; D is unresolved. Germline V gene sequence: CDR1 MNHEY, CDR2 SVGAGI. The CDR3 is 13 amino acids. Between the trimmed V and J ends, which lost 2 bases and 10 bases, there was a span of 9 bases.

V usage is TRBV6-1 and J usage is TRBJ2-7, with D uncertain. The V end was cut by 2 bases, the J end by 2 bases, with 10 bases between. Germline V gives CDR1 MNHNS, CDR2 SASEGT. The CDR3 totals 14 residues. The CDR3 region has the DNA TGTGCCAGCAGTGAACAGCAAGTCACCTACGAGCAGTACTTC. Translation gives CASSEQQVTYEQYF.

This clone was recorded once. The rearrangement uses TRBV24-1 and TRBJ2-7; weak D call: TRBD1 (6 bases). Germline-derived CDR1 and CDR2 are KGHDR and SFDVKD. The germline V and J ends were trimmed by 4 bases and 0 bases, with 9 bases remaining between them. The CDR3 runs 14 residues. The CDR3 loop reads CATSETGSSYEQYF. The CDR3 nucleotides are TGTGCCACCAGTGAGACAGGCAGCTCCTACGAGCAGTACTTC.

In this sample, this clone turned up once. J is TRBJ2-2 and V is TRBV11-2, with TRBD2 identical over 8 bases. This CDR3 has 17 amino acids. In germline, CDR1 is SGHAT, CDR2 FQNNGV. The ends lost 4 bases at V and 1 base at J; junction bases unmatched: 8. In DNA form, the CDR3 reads TGTGCCAGCAGCTCGTCGGGAGGGCAGATGAACACCGGGGAGCTGTTTTTT. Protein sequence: CASSSSGGQMNTGELFF.

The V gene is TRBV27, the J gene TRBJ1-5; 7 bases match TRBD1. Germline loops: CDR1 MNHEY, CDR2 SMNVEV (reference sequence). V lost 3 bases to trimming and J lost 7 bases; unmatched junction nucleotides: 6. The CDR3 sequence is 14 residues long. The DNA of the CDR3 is TGTGCCAGCAGTTTCAGGGGGGGCGGGCAGCCCCAGCATTTT. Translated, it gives CASSFRGGGQPQHF.

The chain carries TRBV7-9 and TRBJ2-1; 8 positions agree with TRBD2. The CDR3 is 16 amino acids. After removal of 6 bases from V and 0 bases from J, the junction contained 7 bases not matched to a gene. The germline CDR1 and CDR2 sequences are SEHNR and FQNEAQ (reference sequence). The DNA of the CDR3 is TGTGCCAGCAGAGCCGGGACTAGTGACTCCTACAATGAGCAGTTCTTC. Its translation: CASRAGTSDSYNEQFF.

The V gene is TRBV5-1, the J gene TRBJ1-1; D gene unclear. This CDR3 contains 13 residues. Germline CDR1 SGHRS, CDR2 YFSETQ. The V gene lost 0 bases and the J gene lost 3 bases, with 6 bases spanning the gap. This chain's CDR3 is CASSLVADTEAFF. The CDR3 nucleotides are TGCGCCAGCAGCTTGGTGGCAGACACTGAAGCTTTCTTT.

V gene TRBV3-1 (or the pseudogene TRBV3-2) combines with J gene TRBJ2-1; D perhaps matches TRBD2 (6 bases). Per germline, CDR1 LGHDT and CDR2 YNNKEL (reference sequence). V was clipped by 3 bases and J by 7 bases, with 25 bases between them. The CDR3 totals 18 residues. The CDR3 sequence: CASSQGYYPGLKQNEQFF. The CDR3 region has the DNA TGTGCCAGCAGCCAGGGGTACTACCCGGGACTTAAACAAAATGAGCAGTTCTTC.

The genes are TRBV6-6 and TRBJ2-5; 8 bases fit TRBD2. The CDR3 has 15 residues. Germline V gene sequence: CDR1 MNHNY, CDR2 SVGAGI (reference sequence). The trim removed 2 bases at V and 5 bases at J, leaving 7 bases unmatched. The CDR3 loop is CASSYVGGGLETQYF. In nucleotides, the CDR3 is TGTGCCAGCAGTTACGTCGGGGGGGGTTTGGAGACCCAGTACTTC.

CDR3 sequence: CASTTGTGIQPQHF. CDR3 nucleotide sequence: TGTGCCAGTACGACCGGGACAGGGATTCAGCCCCAGCATTTT. The gene calls are TRBV2 and TRBJ1-5; TRBD1 matches at 9 bases. V shed 9 bases, J shed 6 bases, and the junction held 9 bases outside the gene matches. CDR3 length: 14 residues. CDR1 and CDR2 from the germline V gene are SNHLY and FYNNEI.

This CDR3 is CASSHGRTGAHTF. CDR3 sequence (DNA): TGTGCCAGCAGCCATGGTCGGACAGGGGCCCACACCTTC. The V call is TRBV3-1 (or the pseudogene TRBV3-2), the J call TRBJ1-2, with 9 nucleotides matching TRBD1. Looked up from germline, CDR1 is LGHDT and CDR2 is YNNKEL (reference sequence). The trim removed 3 bases at V and 12 bases at J, leaving 8 bases unmatched. This CDR3 is 13 amino acids long.

CDR3 region: CASSPRINNYGYTF. CDR3 in DNA: TGTGCCAGCTCACCCAGGATAAATAACTATGGCTACACCTTC. This chain connects TRBV18 to TRBJ1-2, with D unclear. This CDR3 spans 14 amino acids. V shed 3 bases and J shed 1 base, with 9 bases lying between them. Per the germline V gene, CDR1 is KGHSH and CDR2 is LQKENI.

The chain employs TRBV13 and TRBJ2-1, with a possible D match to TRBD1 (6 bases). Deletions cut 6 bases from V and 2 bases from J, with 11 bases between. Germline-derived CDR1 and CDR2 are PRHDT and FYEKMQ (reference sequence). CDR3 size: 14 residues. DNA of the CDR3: TGTGCCAGCAGAGCAGGGGACCCCTACAATGAGCAGTTCTTC. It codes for CASRAGDPYNEQFF.

CDR3 protein: CASSLRTDSPGELFF. CDR3 DNA: TGCGCCAGCAGCTTACGGACGGATTCACCCGGGGAGCTGTTTTTT. The chain is built from TRBV5-1 and TRBJ2-2, with D unclear. Per the germline V gene, CDR1 is SGHRS and CDR2 is YFSETQ. The CDR3 extends over 15 amino acids. V was clipped by 2 bases and J by 6 bases, with 14 bases between them.

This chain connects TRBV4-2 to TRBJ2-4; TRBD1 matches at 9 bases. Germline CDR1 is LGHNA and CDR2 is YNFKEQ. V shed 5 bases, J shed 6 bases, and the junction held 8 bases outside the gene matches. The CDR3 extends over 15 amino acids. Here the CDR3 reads CASSRNTGGLNIQYF. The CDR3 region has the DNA TGTGCCAGCAGCAGAAACACAGGGGGCCTAAACATTCAGTACTTC.

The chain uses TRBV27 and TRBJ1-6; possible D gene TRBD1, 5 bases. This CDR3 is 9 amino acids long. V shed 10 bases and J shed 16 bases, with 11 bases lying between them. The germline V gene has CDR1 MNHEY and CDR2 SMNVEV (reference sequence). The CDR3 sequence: CAIPGSLHF. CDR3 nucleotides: TGTGCCATCCCAGGGTCTCTCCACTTT.

This CDR3 reads CASGLDGSLEAFF. The DNA of the CDR3 is TGTGCTAGTGGTTTGGACGGGAGTCTTGAAGCTTTCTTT. V and J are TRBV12-5 and TRBJ1-1; D is ambiguous. This CDR3 has 13 residues. V was shortened by 1 base and J by 7 bases, with 10 bases between the two germline ends. Germline V gene sequence: CDR1 LGHNT, CDR2 FRNRAP.

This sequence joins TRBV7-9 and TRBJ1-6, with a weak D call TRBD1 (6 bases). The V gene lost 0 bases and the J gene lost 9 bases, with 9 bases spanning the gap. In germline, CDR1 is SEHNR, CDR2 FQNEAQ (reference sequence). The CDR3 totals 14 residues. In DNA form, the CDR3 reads TGTGCCAGCAGCTTAGCACAGGGATCTTCACCCCTCCACTTT. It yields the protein CASSLAQGSSPLHF.

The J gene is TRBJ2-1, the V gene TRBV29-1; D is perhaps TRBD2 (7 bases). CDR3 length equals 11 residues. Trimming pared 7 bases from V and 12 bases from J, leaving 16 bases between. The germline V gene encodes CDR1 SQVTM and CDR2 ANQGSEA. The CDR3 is CSAEIGGRQFF. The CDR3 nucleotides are TGCAGCGCCGAAATCGGGGGGCGGCAGTTCTTC.

As DNA, the CDR3 is TGTGCCAGTAGTCAGAGTCAAACCTGGGGTGAGCAGTACTTC. This gives the protein CASSQSQTWGEQYF. The V and J genes are TRBV19 and TRBJ2-7, with unresolved D. The ends were cut back, 5 bases at V and 7 bases at J, with 18 bases in the middle. CDR3 size: 14 residues. CDR1 and CDR2 (germline): LNHDA, SQIVND (reference sequence).